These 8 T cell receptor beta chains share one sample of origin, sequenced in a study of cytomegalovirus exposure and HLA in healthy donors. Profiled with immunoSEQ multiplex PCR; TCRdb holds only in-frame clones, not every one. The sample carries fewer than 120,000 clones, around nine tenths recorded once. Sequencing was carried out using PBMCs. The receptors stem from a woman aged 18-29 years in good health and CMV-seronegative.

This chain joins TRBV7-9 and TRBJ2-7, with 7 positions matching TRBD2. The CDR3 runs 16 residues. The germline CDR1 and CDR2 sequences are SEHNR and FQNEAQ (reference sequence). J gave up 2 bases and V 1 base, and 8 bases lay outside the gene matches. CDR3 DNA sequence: TGTGCCAGCAGCTTAGTCATCCGGGGAGGGACCTACGAGCAGTACTTC. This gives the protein CASSLVIRGGTYEQYF.

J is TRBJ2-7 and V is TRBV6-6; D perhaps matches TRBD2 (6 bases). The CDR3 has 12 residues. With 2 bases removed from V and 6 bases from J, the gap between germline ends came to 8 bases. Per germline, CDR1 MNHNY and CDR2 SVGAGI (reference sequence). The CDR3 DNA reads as TGTGCCAGCAGTTACGAGGGAGGCGAGCAGTACTTC. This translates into CASSYEGGEQYF.

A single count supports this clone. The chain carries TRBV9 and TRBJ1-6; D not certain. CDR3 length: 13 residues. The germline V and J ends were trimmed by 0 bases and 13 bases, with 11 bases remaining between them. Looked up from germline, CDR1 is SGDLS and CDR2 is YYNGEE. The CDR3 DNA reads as TGTGCCAGCAGCGTAGAGGAGGGCGGGCCCCTCCACTTT. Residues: CASSVEEGGPLHF.

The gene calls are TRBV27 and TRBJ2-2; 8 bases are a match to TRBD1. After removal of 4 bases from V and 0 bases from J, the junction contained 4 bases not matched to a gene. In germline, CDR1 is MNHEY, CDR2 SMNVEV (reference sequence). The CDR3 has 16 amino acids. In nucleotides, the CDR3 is TGTGCCAGCAGTTCCACAGGGGGATCGAACACCGGGGAGCTGTTTTTT. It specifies CASSSTGGSNTGELFF.

Here the CDR3 DNA reads TGTGCCATCAGTGTGACTAGCGGGAGTAGCACAGATACGCAGTATTTT. Its protein product is CAISVTSGSSTDTQYF. This sequence joins TRBV10-3 and TRBJ2-3; TRBD2 matches at 12 bases. The J segment lost 0 bases and the V segment lost 4 bases, leaving 2 bases of the junction unmatched. Germline-derived CDR1 and CDR2 are ENHRY and SYGVKD. This CDR3 is built from 16 residues.

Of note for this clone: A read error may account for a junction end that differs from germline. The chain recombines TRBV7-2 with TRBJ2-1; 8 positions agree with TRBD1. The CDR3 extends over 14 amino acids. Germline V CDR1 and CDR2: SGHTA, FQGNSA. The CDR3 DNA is TGTGCCAGCACCTTAAGCCCAGGGGGCTATGAGCAGTTCTTC. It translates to CASTLSPGGYEQFF.

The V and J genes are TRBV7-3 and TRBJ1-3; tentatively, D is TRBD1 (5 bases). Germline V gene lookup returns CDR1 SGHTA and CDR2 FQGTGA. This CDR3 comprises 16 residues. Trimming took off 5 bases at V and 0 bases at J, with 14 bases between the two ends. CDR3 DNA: TGTGCCAGCAGCCCCTCCTCGCAGGGCTCTGGAAACACCATATATTTT. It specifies CASSPSSQGSGNTIYF.

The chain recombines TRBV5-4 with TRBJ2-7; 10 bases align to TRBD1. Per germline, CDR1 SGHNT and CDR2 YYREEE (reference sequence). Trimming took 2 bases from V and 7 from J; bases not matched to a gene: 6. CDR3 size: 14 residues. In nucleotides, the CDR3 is TGTGCCAGCAGCTTAGGGGGGACAGGGGAAGAGCAGTACTTC. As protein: CASSLGGTGEEQYF.